The clone carrying this T cell receptor (beta chain) has ten or more counts. Antigen specificity is unknown. The data are from a study of early T cells in non-severe SARS-CoV-2 infection. Study-wide background: Investigators sequenced bulk RNA drawn from unsorted whole blood, and chains remained unpaired.

Study-wide results and caveats: Using VDJdb, the matching emphasized anti-spike CD8 responses while missing private and CD4 specificities.

Researchers tagged individual cDNA molecules with unique molecular identifiers. TCRdb itself ran the 5' RACE reads through MiXCR, one entry per CDR3 protein. The table includes around 50,000 distinct CDR3 sequences, 9% to 9.5% detected once. Losses at the gene ends were 4 bases for V and 1 base for J; bases not matched to a gene: 2. Germline CDR1 is GTSNPN and CDR2 is SVGIG (reference sequence). CDR3 length equals 13 residues. The TCR sequence derives from an adult who was a healthcare worker with PCR-confirmed SARS-CoV-2 infection or an uninfected control (not recorded which). The sample comprised whole blood. The chain has TRBV30 and TRBJ2-3; 7 nucleotides align to TRBD2. The chain's CDR3 is CAWKTSRTDTQYF. The CDR3 coding sequence is TGTGCCTGGAAGACTAGCCGCACAGATACGCAGTATTTT.